These 9 T cell receptor beta chains were sequenced from one sample in a study of cytomegalovirus exposure and HLA in healthy donors. Primers: 60 Vbeta forward and 13 Jbeta reverse. Produced via immunoSEQ multiplex PCR; TCRdb's table is partial and in-frame only. In total, the table holds some 75,000 clones. The sequenced material came from PBMCs. These receptors originate from a boy aged 5-17 years in good health and CMV-seronegative.

This sequence joins TRBV10-3 and TRBJ2-2, with D possibly being TRBD2 (6 bases). Trimming cost V 5 bases and J 6 bases, with 7 bases left between them. Looked up from germline, CDR1 is ENHRY and CDR2 is SYGVKD. The CDR3 contains 12 residues. DNA of the CDR3: TGTGCCATCAGTCCGGGAGCCGGGGAGCTGTTTTTT. Translated, it gives CAISPGAGELFF.

In DNA form, the CDR3 reads TGTGCCATCAGTGAGTCGGGAGCCGGGACTCCCCACTTCTTT. Translation: CAISESGAGTPHFF. The V gene is TRBV10-3, the J gene TRBJ1-1, with TRBD1 as a possible D gene (5 bases). Germline V gene lookup returns CDR1 ENHRY and CDR2 SYGVKD. CDR3 length: 14 residues. Trimming shortened V by 0 bases and J by 14 bases, and 19 bases separated the two germline ends.

This sequence joins TRBV30 and TRBJ2-5; D possibly corresponds to TRBD2 (6 bases). CDR1 and CDR2 from the germline V gene are GTSNPN and SVGIG (reference sequence). CDR3 length: 11 residues. CDR3 in amino acids: CAAAGRETQYF. The CDR3 DNA follows: TGTGCTGCGGCAGGGAGGGAGACCCAGTACTTC.

J is TRBJ2-1 and V is TRBV1; TRBD2, the table's D call, was not compared with the DNA. TRBV1 is deemed a pseudogene. The CDR3 sequence is 17 residues long. CDR3 bases: TGCACCAGCAGCCAAGTCCTTCTTGGGACTGCCGAGAATGAGCAGTTCTTC. Its translation: CTSSQVLLGTAENEQFF.

This chain joins TRBV23-1 and TRBJ2-1, with 12 bases aligning to TRBD2. TRBV23-1 belongs to the ORF category, with a function that is uncertain. V trimming: 4 bases; J trimming: 7 bases; junction bases outside the gene matches: 11. There are 17 residues in the CDR3. The CDR3 spells CASSPSPTSGRCNEQFF. CDR3 DNA sequence: TGCGCCAGCAGTCCCAGCCCGACTAGCGGGAGATGTAATGAGCAGTTCTTC.

This sequence joins TRBV5-1 and TRBJ2-1; the match to TRBD2 covers 12 bases. Per the germline V gene, CDR1 is SGHRS and CDR2 is YFSETQ. The V and J ends lost 3 bases and 9 bases, in that order; junction bases with no gene match: 10. This CDR3 is built from 16 residues. The CDR3 DNA sequence: TGCGCCAGCAGCTCGTCTAGCGGGGGGGTTCCCGTTGAGCAGTTCTTC. Translated: CASSSSSGGVPVEQFF.

Concerning this clone itself: One end of the junction fails to match germline, which may point to a read error. The chain carries TRBV30 and TRBJ1-3; 8 bases align to TRBD1. The CDR3 contains 15 residues. Per germline, CDR1 GTSNPN and CDR2 SVGIG (reference sequence). The CDR3 sequence: CAGSPGQVSGNTIYF. CDR3 bases: TGTGCCGGGAGCCCGGGACAGGTCTCTGGAAACACCATATATTTT.

The chain has TRBV25-1 and TRBJ1-4; 8 bases map to TRBD1. V lost 7 bases, J lost 7 bases, and 8 bases stayed unmatched. Germline-derived CDR1 and CDR2 are MGHDK and SYGVNS. The length of the CDR3 is 14 residues. The CDR3 coding sequence is TGTGCCAGCACCACAGGGGGTTTGGCTGAAAAACTGTTTTTT. Its translation: CASTTGGLAEKLFF.

The chain uses TRBV4-1 and TRBJ1-5; 7 bases are shared with TRBD1. The CDR3 runs 14 residues. From germline, CDR1 is MGHRA and CDR2 YSYEKL. J gave up 1 base and V 6 bases, and 3 bases lay outside the gene matches. The CDR3 DNA reads as TGCGCCAGCAGGAGACAGGGCAGCAATCAGCCCCAGCATTTT. Its protein product is CASRRQGSNQPQHF.